These 3 T cell receptor beta chains share one sample of origin, sequenced in a study of shared clonotypes between healthy human individuals. Sequencing used immunoSEQ multiplex PCR; TCRdb keeps in-frame clones, though not all of them. The sample lists approximately 500,000 clones; 79% were seen once. Sequenced: PBMCs. The source is a woman in her thirties or forties in good health. Some clones in this sample may be carry-over from other donors' samples.

This clone was recorded a few times. The rearrangement links TRBV6-5 to TRBJ1-1, with TRBD1 as a possible D gene (6 bases). This CDR3 is built from 13 residues. The ends were cut back, 5 bases at V and 7 bases at J, with 14 bases in the middle. The germline V gene has CDR1 MNHEY and CDR2 SVGAGI. For the CDR3, the DNA is TGTGCCAGCAGTGGATCGACAGGTTTTGAAGCTTTCTTT. Protein product: CASSGSTGFEAFF.

This clone was counted only a few times. Here the CDR3 reads CASSIAPAGTSNYGYTF. DNA for the CDR3: TGTGCCAGTAGTATAGCTCCCGCGGGCACCAGTAACTATGGCTACACCTTC. J is TRBJ1-2 and V is TRBV19; no clear D gene. Trimming pared 1 base from V and 1 base from J, leaving 16 bases between. Germline V gives CDR1 LNHDA, CDR2 SQIVND (reference sequence). The CDR3 totals 17 residues.

V usage is TRBV6-1 and J usage is TRBJ2-5, with D uncertain. The CDR3 has 9 residues. V lost 6 bases and J 9 bases, leaving 5 bases between the germline ends. Germline CDR1 MNHNS, CDR2 SASEGT. CDR3 in amino acids: CASRFPQYF. The CDR3 DNA follows: TGTGCCAGCAGGTTCCCCCAGTACTTC.